The 31 T cell receptor beta chains given below trace back to one sample, sequenced in a study of CD8+CD57+ T cells in acquired aplastic anemia. Researchers used genomic DNA as the template to profile TCR beta VDJ and CDR3. Via MiXCR, TCRdb re-called the reads, giving one row per CDR3 protein. The table lists roughly 420,000 distinct CDR3 sequences, 55% to 70% of them singletons. Sequencing was performed on sorted CD4+, CD8+, or CD8+CD57+ T cells (not recorded which) from PBMCs. The source of these receptors is a human donor in good health, serving as a control.

This chain links TRBV19 with TRBJ2-7; D may correspond to TRBD1 or TRBD2 (5 bases each). Trimming took 1 base from V and 0 from J, leaving 7 bases between them. Germline CDR1 LNHDA, CDR2 SQIVND (reference sequence). The CDR3 extends over 14 amino acids. The CDR3 DNA reads TGTGCCAGTAGTATAGGGGGGAACTCCTACGAGCAGTACTTC. Its protein is CASSIGGNSYEQYF.

This clonotype was counted a few times. The V and J genes are TRBV30 and TRBJ2-1; 8 bases line up with TRBD1. V lost 0 bases, J lost 7 bases, and 8 bases stayed unmatched. Per germline, CDR1 GTSNPN and CDR2 SVGIG (reference sequence). This CDR3 spans 15 amino acids. The CDR3 nucleotides are TGTGCCTGGAGTGTGGGGACAGGTCCGGGGAATGAGCAGTTCTTC. This gives the protein CAWSVGTGPGNEQFF.

This clonotype was counted only a few times. A much larger clone lies a single base off, so this may be a read error. The chain joins TRBV20-1 to TRBJ2-1; D might be TRBD2 (5 bases). CDR1 is DFQATT and CDR2 is SNEGSKA in the germline V gene (reference sequence). The CDR3 has 13 amino acids. This chain's CDR3 is CSARRPGSNEQSF. As DNA, the CDR3 is TGCAGTGCTAGAAGACCGGGGAGCAATGAGCAGTCCTTC.

Regarding this clonotype: The junction does not match germline at one end; this may be a read error. The chain employs TRBV9 and TRBJ1-3, with D maybe TRBD1 (6 bases). Germline V gene sequence: CDR1 SGDLS, CDR2 YYNGEE. CDR3 length equals 13 residues. CDR3 in amino acids: CASSAGGGGETQF. DNA for the CDR3: TGTGCCAGCAGCGCCGGAGGGGGGGGGGAGACCCAGTTT.

Note on this clonotype: A junction end diverges from the germline sequence, so it may reflect a read error. The CDR3: CATSRGPSGQETQYF. Here the CDR3 DNA reads TGTGCCACCAGCAGGGGGCCCTCAGGCCAAGAGACCCAGTACTTC. The rearrangement uses TRBV11-2 and TRBJ2-5; the match to TRBD1 covers 8 bases. CDR1 SGHAT and CDR2 FQNNGV come from the germline V gene. The CDR3 has 15 amino acids.

In this sample, this clonotype turned up once. The chain employs TRBV7-2 and TRBJ1-3; D is unresolved. With 3 bases removed from V and 9 bases from J, the gap between germline ends came to 18 bases. There are 15 residues in the CDR3. Germline CDR1 SGHTA, CDR2 FQGNSA. The CDR3 reads CASSLYRFPETTIYF. The CDR3 coding sequence is TGTGCCAGCAGCTTGTATAGATTCCCAGAAACCACCATATATTTT.

V is TRBV20-1 and J is TRBJ2-7, with TRBD2 as a possible D gene (5 bases). The ends were cut back, 3 bases at V and 6 bases at J, with 24 bases in the middle. Germline V gene sequence: CDR1 DFQATT, CDR2 SNEGSKA (reference sequence). The length of the CDR3 is 16 residues. In DNA form, the CDR3 reads TGCAGTGCTAGGCGTCAGGACTCGCCTAAGACCTCCGAGCAGTACTTC. It specifies CSARRQDSPKTSEQYF.

A word on this clonotype: One end of the junction fails to match germline, which may point to a read error. The chain couples TRBV7-7 to TRBJ2-7; TRBD2 might be the D (5 bases). Germline CDR1 is SSHAT and CDR2 is FNYEAQ (reference sequence). There are 15 residues in the CDR3. Here the CDR3 reads CASRNPEAGTGELYF. For the CDR3, the DNA is TGTGCTAGCAGAAATCCGGAGGCGGGCACCGGGGAGCTGTACTTC.

The V call is TRBV5-1, the J call TRBJ2-5, with D possibly matching TRBD1 (5 bases). Germline V gives CDR1 SGHRS, CDR2 YFSETQ. V was trimmed by 4 bases and J by 7 bases, leaving 17 bases between them. The CDR3 has 14 residues. The CDR3 sequence is CASSQGPEDTTQYF. As DNA, the CDR3 is TGCGCCAGCAGCCAAGGGCCAGAGGACACGACCCAGTACTTC.

The V and J genes are TRBV12-3 or TRBV12-4 and TRBJ2-7; TRBD1 matches 9 bases. The ends lost 9 bases at V and 7 bases at J; junction bases unmatched: 10. The CDR3 covers 13 residues. CDR3 region: CASPRTGVGEQYF. The CDR3 bases are TGTGCCAGTCCCCGGACAGGGGTGGGGGAGCAGTACTTC.

This chain joins TRBV12-3 or TRBV12-4 and TRBJ2-5; possibly TRBD1 or TRBD2 for D (5 bases each). The V end lost 6 bases, the J end lost 5 bases, and 22 bases lay between the germline ends. The CDR3 runs to 16 residues. CDR3 sequence: CASSGRVGVKGETQYF. For the CDR3, the DNA is TGTGCCAGCAGCGGACGGGTCGGGGTTAAGGGGGAGACCCAGTACTTC.

The count of this clonotype is one. The chain employs TRBV15 and TRBJ1-5; 10 bases fit TRBD1. The ends lost 1 base at V and 7 bases at J; junction bases unmatched: 1. CDR3 length equals 14 residues. From germline, CDR1 is LNHNV and CDR2 YYDKDF (reference sequence). CDR3: CATSRGDRGQPQHF. CDR3 bases: TGTGCCACCAGCAGAGGGGACAGGGGACAGCCCCAGCATTTT.

In the case of this clonotype: A read error may account for a junction end that differs from germline. The chain combines TRBV7-9 with TRBJ2-7; D uncertain. The CDR3 is 13 residues long. Germline CDR1 and CDR2: SEHNR and FQNEAQ (reference sequence). CDR3: CASSLITVDGHTF. For the CDR3, the DNA is TGTGCCAGCAGCCTAATCACGGTGGACGGCCACACCTTC.

This chain connects TRBV20-1 to TRBJ1-1; D possibly corresponds to TRBD1 (5 bases). Trimming shortened V by 5 bases and J by 13 bases, and 17 bases separated the two germline ends. The CDR3 is 11 residues long. Germline V gene data show CDR1 as DFQATT and CDR2 as SNEGSKA (reference sequence). In DNA form, the CDR3 reads TGCAGTGCTGGGCAGGTGCCGGGGGGTTTCTTT. The encoded protein is CSAGQVPGGFF.

The rearrangement uses TRBV11-3 and TRBJ1-6; D uncertain. Trimming removed 5 bases from V and 10 bases from J, with 18 bases in between. CDR3 size: 15 residues. CDR1 and CDR2 from the germline V gene are SGHNT and YENEEA. The CDR3 spells CASSPTETGGSPLHF. The CDR3 DNA reads as TGTGCCAGCAGCCCCACGGAAACCGGAGGCTCACCCCTCCACTTT.

As to this clonotype: Compared with germline, one end of the junction differs, possibly owing to a read error. The chain is built from TRBV7-7 and TRBJ2-3, with TRBD2 matching over 7 bases. The CDR3 runs to 16 residues. Germline V gives CDR1 SSHAT, CDR2 FNYEAQ (reference sequence). The CDR3 spells CASSLNGGSGETQQYF. The DNA for the CDR3 is TGTGCTAGCAGCTTGAACGGGGGGTCGGGAGAGACCCAGCAGTATTTT.

To note about this clonotype: Since the CDR3 does not end with the conserved phenylalanine or tryptophan, this likely comes from a read error. The limits of the CDR3 on the DNA are not certain, so only TCRdb's listed CDR3 is given. The chain links TRBV15 to TRBJ2-5; the DNA was not compared with TRBD1, the D call given in the table. 17 amino acids form the CDR3, both terminal residues included. CDR1 is LNHNV, CDR2 YYDKDF, per germline (reference sequence). The CDR3 loop is CATSRKGMWGGYTFGSG.

The genes are TRBV7-2 and TRBJ2-6; D gene unclear. V lost 2 bases, J lost 14 bases, and 22 bases lay in between. The CDR3 extends over 16 amino acids. The V gene's germline CDR1 is SGHTA and CDR2 FQGNSA. CDR3 nucleotides: TGTGCCAGCAGCTTACCGCAAAACTATGGCTACACCTTCCTGACTTTC. Translated: CASSLPQNYGYTFLTF.

The chain couples TRBV10-1 to TRBJ1-2, with 9 bases that match TRBD1. The CDR3 is 16 residues long. Germline V gives CDR1 WNHNN, CDR2 SYGVQD (reference sequence). For the CDR3, the DNA is TGCAGCGGCGTAGGCTCCGTGGGACAGGGCAACTATGGCTACACCTTC. It yields the protein CSGVGSVGQGNYGYTF.

This clonotype has only one observation. The rearrangement joins TRBV9 to TRBJ1-1, with a weak D call TRBD1 (5 bases). The length of the CDR3 is 16 residues. Germline loops: CDR1 SGDLS, CDR2 YYNGEE. V was pared by 5 bases and J by 6 bases, with 23 bases between. CDR3 sequence (DNA): TGTGCCAGCAGTTTAGACACGGGGCCCTCTGACTCTGAAGCTTTCTTT. It encodes CASSLDTGPSDSEAFF.

V and J are TRBV5-5 and TRBJ2-7, with D tentatively TRBD1 (6 bases). The V end was cut by 9 bases, the J end by 2 bases, with 12 bases between. This CDR3 has 12 residues. The germline V gene encodes CDR1 SGHKS and CDR2 YYEKEE (reference sequence). The CDR3 spells CATVDSPYEQYF. Here the CDR3 DNA reads TGTGCCACCGTGGACAGTCCCTACGAGCAGTACTTC.

For this clonotype: A read error may account for a junction end that differs from germline. The chain joins TRBV7-4 to TRBJ1-2; no clear D gene. The CDR3 contains 14 residues. CDR1 and CDR2 from the germline V gene are SGHVT and SQSDAQ. Written as DNA, the CDR3 is TGTGCCAGCAGCCAGGCGGGCCCCGCGTCTGGCTACATATTC. The encoded protein is CASSQAGPASGYIF.

The chain combines TRBV5-4 with TRBJ2-5, with 7 bases identical to TRBD2. Germline V gene sequence: CDR1 SGHNT, CDR2 YYREEE (reference sequence). V lost 5 bases to trimming and J lost 5 bases; unmatched junction nucleotides: 3. The CDR3 loop spans 12 amino acids. The DNA for the CDR3 is TGTGCCAGCAGTCTTAGCGGGGAGACCCAGTACTTC. This sequence encodes CASSLSGETQYF.

J is TRBJ2-2 and V is TRBV5-1; 8 nucleotides line up with TRBD2. With V trimmed by 4 bases and J by 7 bases, 9 bases remained unmatched. The CDR3 runs to 15 residues. In germline, CDR1 is SGHRS, CDR2 YFSETQ. The CDR3 coding sequence is TGCGCCAGCAGCACCGGGGGGGACTACGGCGGGGAGCTGTTTTTT. Translated, it gives CASSTGGDYGGELFF.

The chain employs TRBV10-3 and TRBJ2-3, with 16 nucleotides matching TRBD2. This CDR3 has 14 amino acids. Germline CDR1 and CDR2: ENHRY and SYGVKD. J was trimmed by 9 bases and V by 8 bases; bases with no gene match: 5. This CDR3 is CAIGTSGGARTQYF. CDR3 sequence (DNA): TGTGCCATCGGGACTAGCGGGGGGGCCCGGACGCAGTATTTT.

Regarding this clonotype: One end of the junction does not line up with germline, which may come from a read error. The V call is TRBV7-7, the J call TRBJ2-3; D gene unclear. CDR1 is SSHAT, CDR2 FNYEAQ, per germline (reference sequence). The CDR3 is 14 residues long. The CDR3 loop is CASSLKQGTEAFFF. CDR3 nucleotides: TGTGCCAGCAGCTTAAAGCAAGGCACTGAAGCTTTCTTTTTT.

There are many counts of this clonotype. The rearrangement uses TRBV3-1 and TRBJ2-3; a possible D gene is TRBD1 (6 bases). This CDR3 region has 16 residues. The V end was cut by 2 bases, the J end by 1 base, with 13 bases between. In germline, CDR1 is LGHDT, CDR2 YNNKEL (reference sequence). The CDR3 region is CASSQNPQGGTDTQYF. For the CDR3, the DNA is TGTGCCAGCAGCCAAAATCCACAGGGCGGCACAGATACGCAGTATTTT.

The gene calls are TRBV20-1 and TRBJ1-1, with a weak D call TRBD1 (5 bases). The CDR3 is 12 amino acids. Germline loops: CDR1 DFQATT, CDR2 SNEGSKA (reference sequence). CDR3 loop: CSVTVSNYHSFF. DNA of the CDR3: TGCAGCGTGACAGTATCTAACTATCACTCTTTCTTT.

This clonotype has ten or more counts. V usage is TRBV30 and J usage is TRBJ1-1, with D unresolved. Germline-derived CDR1 and CDR2 are GTSNPN and SVGIG (reference sequence). The CDR3 loop spans 10 amino acids. Trimming shortened V by 2 bases and J by 5 bases, and 3 bases separated the two germline ends. In nucleotides, the CDR3 is TGTGCCTGGAGTCGTACTGAAGCTTTCTTT. It translates to CAWSRTEAFF.

This chain joins TRBV5-1 and TRBJ2-4, with a weak D call TRBD2 (6 bases). TRBJ2-7 explains the end of the DNA better; the J call may be wrong. The CDR3 is made up of 14 amino acids. Germline V gene sequence: CDR1 SGHRS, CDR2 YFSETQ. The CDR3 nucleotides read TGCGCCAGCAGCTTACTAGCTTTCCCCAACGAGCAGTACTTC. Protein sequence: CASSLLAFPNEQYF.

This rearrangement joins TRBV15 to TRBJ1-2; perhaps TRBD1 as D (5 bases). Germline CDR1 and CDR2: LNHNV and YYDKDF (reference sequence). V was cut by 0 bases and J by 5 bases, with 13 bases left in between. This CDR3 has 15 amino acids. The CDR3 DNA is TGTGCCACCAGCAGAGACAGGGTGGGTGATTATGGCTACACCTTC. It codes for CATSRDRVGDYGYTF.